These 7 T cell receptor beta chains originate from one sample sequenced in a study of T cells in localized non-small cell lung cancer. Repertoires were generated with immunoSEQ multiplex PCR, while TCRdb's copy carries only in-frame clones and drops some. This sample has some 40,000 clones, with approximately 94% found just once. Sequences were derived from peripheral blood, sampled before any cancer treatment. Every receptor here comes from a female donor of 60 years or more with stage I lung adenocarcinoma.

The DNA of the CDR3 is TGTGCCAGCAGCGGACTAGGGGGTCTGAACACTGAAGCTTTCTTT. It codes for CASSGLGGLNTEAFF. The V and J genes are TRBV5-6 and TRBJ1-1; D perhaps matches TRBD1 (6 bases). The CDR3 runs to 15 residues. The germline CDR1 and CDR2 sequences are SGHDT and YYEEEE. V was shortened by 4 bases and J by 0 bases, with 13 bases between the two germline ends.

The chain has TRBV10-3 and TRBJ2-7, with 8 positions matching TRBD2. The CDR3 length is 14 residues. J was trimmed by 2 bases and V by 11 bases; bases with no gene match: 11. Germline V gene lookup returns CDR1 ENHRY and CDR2 SYGVKD. The CDR3 loop reads CAARKRGPPYEQYV. The DNA for the CDR3 is TGTGCCGCTCGTAAGCGGGGGCCCCCCTACGAGCAGTACGTC.

The chain uses TRBV5-1 and TRBJ2-3; D is unclear. Germline CDR1 and CDR2: SGHRS and YFSETQ. The CDR3 is made up of 15 amino acids. V lost 1 base and J lost 2, with 11 bases in between. The CDR3 region is CASSLRRPVTDTQYF. The CDR3 DNA reads as TGCGCCAGCAGCTTGAGACGGCCTGTCACAGATACGCAGTATTTT.

The gene calls are TRBV5-1 and TRBJ1-2; D remains unclear. The CDR3 loop spans 13 amino acids. Per germline, CDR1 SGHRS and CDR2 YFSETQ. The V gene lost 2 bases and the J gene lost 3 bases, with 8 bases spanning the gap. The chain's CDR3 is CASSLREDYGYTF. In DNA form, the CDR3 reads TGCGCCAGCAGCTTACGTGAGGACTATGGCTACACCTTC.

The chain uses TRBV11-3 and TRBJ1-1; D might be TRBD1 (5 bases). Trimming took off 5 bases at V and 8 bases at J, with 15 bases between the two ends. The CDR3 is made up of 13 amino acids. CDR1 and CDR2 (germline): SGHNT, YENEEA. The CDR3 DNA sequence: TGTGCCAGCAGCCTACGACGGGGCGCAGAAGCTTTCTTT. It encodes CASSLRRGAEAFF.

The chain combines TRBV4-1 with TRBJ1-3; a possible D gene is TRBD1 (6 bases). Trimming took off 2 bases at V and 3 bases at J, with 14 bases between the two ends. Looked up from germline, CDR1 is MGHRA and CDR2 is YSYEKL. This CDR3 comprises 16 residues. DNA for the CDR3: TGCGCCAGCAGCCAATACGGGGGGCTCGGTGGAAACACCATATATTTT. Translating it yields CASSQYGGLGGNTIYF.

The gene calls are TRBV6-5 and TRBJ1-5; 8 bases match TRBD1. The J segment lost 6 bases and the V segment lost 6 bases, leaving 10 bases of the junction unmatched. This CDR3 spans 15 amino acids. Per the germline V gene, CDR1 is MNHEY and CDR2 is SVGAGI. The DNA of the CDR3 is TGTGCCAGCAGGCCCGGACAGGGCCGCGTTCAGCCCCAGCATTTT. Protein: CASRPGQGRVQPQHF.